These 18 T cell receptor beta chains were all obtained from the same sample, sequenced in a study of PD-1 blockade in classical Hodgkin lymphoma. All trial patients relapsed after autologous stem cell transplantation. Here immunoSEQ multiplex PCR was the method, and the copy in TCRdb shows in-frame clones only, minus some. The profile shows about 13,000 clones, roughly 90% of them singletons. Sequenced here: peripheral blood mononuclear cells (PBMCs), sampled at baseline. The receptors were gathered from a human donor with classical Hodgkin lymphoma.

The CDR3 region has the DNA TGTGCCAGCAGGGACGACAGACAAGAGACCCAGTACTTC. This gives the protein CASRDDRQETQYF. The V gene is TRBV2, the J gene TRBJ2-5, with D tentatively TRBD1 (5 bases). The germline V and J ends were trimmed by 6 bases and 2 bases, with 10 bases remaining between them. CDR3 size: 13 residues. Germline loops: CDR1 SNHLY, CDR2 FYNNEI.

The CDR3: CAITGQGANEQFF. As DNA, the CDR3 is TGTGCCATCACAGGACAGGGGGCCAATGAGCAGTTCTTC. The chain carries TRBV10-3 and TRBJ2-1; 11 bases agree with TRBD1. J gave up 6 bases and V 7 bases, and 2 bases lay outside the gene matches. Germline assignment: CDR1 ENHRY and CDR2 SYGVKD. This CDR3 spans 13 amino acids.

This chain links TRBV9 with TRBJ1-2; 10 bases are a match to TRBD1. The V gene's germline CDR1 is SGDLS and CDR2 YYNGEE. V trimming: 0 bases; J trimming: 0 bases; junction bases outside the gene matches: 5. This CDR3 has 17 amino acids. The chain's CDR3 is CASSVATDRGTNYGYTF. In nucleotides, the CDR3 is TGTGCCAGCAGCGTAGCCACGGACAGGGGGACTAACTATGGCTACACCTTC.

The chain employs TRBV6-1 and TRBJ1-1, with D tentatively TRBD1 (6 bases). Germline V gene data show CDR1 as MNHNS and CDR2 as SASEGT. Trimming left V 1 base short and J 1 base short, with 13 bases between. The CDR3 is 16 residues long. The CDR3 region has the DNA TGTGCCAGCAGTGAAGTTAGGGGGGACTCGAACACTGAAGCTTTCTTT. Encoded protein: CASSEVRGDSNTEAFF.

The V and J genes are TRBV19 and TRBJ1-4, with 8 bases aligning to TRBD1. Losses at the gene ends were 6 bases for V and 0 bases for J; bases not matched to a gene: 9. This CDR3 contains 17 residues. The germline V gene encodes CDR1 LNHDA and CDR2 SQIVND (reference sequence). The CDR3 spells CASSTGTGQPTNEKLFF. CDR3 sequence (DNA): TGTGCCAGTAGCACCGGGACAGGCCAACCAACTAATGAAAAACTGTTTTTT.

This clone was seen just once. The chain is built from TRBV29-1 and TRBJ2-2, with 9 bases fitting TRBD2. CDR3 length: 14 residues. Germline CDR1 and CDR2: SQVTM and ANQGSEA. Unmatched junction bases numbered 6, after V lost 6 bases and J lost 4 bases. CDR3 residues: CSVRGGLPTGELFF. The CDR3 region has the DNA TGCAGCGTGCGGGGGGGCCTTCCCACCGGGGAGCTGTTTTTT.

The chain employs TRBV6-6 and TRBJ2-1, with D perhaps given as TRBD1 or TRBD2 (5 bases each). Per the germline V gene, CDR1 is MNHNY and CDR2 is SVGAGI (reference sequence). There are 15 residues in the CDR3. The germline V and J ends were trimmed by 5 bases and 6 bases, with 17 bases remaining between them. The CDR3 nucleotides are TGTGCCAGCAGTGTGGGGGTAGCGAGATTCAATGAGCAGTTCTTC. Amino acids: CASSVGVARFNEQFF.

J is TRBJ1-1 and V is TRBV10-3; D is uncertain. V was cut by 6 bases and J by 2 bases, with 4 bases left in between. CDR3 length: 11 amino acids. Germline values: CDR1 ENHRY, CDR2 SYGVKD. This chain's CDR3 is CAIRKNTEAFF. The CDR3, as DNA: TGTGCCATCAGAAAAAACACTGAAGCTTTCTTT.

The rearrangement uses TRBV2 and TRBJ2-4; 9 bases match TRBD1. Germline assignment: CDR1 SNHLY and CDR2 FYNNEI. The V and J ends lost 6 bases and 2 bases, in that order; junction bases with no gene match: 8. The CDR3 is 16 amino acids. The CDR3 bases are TGTGCCAGCAGATTGGACAGGGGCGGAACCAAAAACATTCAGTACTTC. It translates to CASRLDRGGTKNIQYF. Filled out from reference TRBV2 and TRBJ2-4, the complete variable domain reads EPEVTQTPSHQVTQMGQEVILRCVPISNHLYFYWYRQILGQKVEFLVSFYNNEISEKSEIFDDQFSVERPDGSNFTLKIRSTKLEDSAMYFCASRLDRGGTKNIQYFGAGTRLSVL.

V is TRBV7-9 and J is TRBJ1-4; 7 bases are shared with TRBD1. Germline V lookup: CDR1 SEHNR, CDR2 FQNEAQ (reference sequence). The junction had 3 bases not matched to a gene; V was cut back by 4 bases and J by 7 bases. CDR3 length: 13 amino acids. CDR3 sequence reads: CASSSQGSEKLFF. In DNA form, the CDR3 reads TGTGCCAGCAGCTCACAGGGGAGTGAAAAACTGTTTTTT.

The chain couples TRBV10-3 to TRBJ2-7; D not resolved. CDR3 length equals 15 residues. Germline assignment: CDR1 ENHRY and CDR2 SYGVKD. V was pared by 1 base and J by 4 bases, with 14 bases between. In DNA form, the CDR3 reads TGTGCCATCAGTGAGTTAGGCGGCCTCGGATACGAGCAGTACTTC. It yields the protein CAISELGGLGYEQYF.

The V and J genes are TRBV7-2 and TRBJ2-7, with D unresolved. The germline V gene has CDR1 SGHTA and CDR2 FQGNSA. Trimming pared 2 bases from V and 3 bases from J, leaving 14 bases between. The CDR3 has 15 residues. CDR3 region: CASSLYADLDYEQYF. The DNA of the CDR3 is TGTGCCAGCAGCTTATACGCAGACCTTGACTACGAGCAGTACTTC.

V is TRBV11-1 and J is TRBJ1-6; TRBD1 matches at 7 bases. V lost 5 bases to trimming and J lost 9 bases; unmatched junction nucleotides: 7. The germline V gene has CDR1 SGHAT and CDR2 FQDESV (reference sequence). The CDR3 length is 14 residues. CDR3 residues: CASSQDRWGSPLHF. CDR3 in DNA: TGTGCCAGCAGCCAGGACAGGTGGGGTTCACCCCTCCACTTT.

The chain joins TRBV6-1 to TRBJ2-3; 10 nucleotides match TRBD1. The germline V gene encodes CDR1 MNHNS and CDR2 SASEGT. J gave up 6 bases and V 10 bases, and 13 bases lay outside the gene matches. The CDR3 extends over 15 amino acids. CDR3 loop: CAIQTPTGGLDTQYF. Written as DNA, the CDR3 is TGTGCCATCCAGACGCCGACAGGGGGCCTTGATACGCAGTATTTT.

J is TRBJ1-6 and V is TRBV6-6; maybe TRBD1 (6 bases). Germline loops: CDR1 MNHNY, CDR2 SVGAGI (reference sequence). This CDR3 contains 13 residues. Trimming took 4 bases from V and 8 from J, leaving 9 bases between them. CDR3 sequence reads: CASSLQGYSPLHF. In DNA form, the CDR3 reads TGTGCCAGCAGTTTACAGGGTTATTCACCCCTCCACTTT.

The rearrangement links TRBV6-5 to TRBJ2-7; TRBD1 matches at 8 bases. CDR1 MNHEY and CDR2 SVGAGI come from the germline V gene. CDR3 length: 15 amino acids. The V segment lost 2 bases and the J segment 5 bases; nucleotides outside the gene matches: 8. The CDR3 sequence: CASSYPGQAKNEQYF. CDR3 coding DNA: TGTGCCAGCAGTTACCCGGGACAGGCGAAGAACGAGCAGTACTTC.

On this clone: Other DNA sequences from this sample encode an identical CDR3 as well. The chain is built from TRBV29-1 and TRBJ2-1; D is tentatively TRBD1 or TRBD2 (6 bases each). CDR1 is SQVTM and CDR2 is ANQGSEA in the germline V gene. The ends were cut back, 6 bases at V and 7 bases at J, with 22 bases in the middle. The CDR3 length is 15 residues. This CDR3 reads CSVGGRGRNGNEQFF. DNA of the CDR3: TGCAGCGTGGGGGGTCGGGGGCGGAATGGGAATGAGCAGTTCTTC.

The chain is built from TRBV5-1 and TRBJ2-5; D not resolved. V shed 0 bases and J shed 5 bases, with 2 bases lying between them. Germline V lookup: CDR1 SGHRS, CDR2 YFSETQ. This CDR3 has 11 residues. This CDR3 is CASSLEETQYF. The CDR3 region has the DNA TGCGCCAGCAGCTTGGAGGAGACCCAGTACTTC.